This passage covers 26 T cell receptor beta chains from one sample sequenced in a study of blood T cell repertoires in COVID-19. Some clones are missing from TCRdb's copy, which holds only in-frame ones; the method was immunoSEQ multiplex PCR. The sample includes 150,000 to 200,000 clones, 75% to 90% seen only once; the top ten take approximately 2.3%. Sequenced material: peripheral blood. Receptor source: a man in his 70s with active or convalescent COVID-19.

The CDR3 sequence: CASSQDNRVTAEQYF. The CDR3 DNA sequence: TGTGCCAGCAGCCAAGACAACAGGGTTACGGCCGAGCAGTACTTC. The chain has TRBV3-1 (or the pseudogene TRBV3-2) and TRBJ2-7; D might be TRBD1 (6 bases). The germline CDR1 and CDR2 sequences are LGHDT and YNNKEL (reference sequence). With 0 bases removed from V and 6 bases from J, the gap between germline ends came to 15 bases. The CDR3 is 15 amino acids.

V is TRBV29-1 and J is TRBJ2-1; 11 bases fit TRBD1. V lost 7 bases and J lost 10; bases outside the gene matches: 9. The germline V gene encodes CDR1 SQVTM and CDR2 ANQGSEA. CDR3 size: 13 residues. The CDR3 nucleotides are TGCAGCGCAATTGGACAGGGGGCTTGGGAGCAGTTCTTC. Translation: CSAIGQGAWEQFF.

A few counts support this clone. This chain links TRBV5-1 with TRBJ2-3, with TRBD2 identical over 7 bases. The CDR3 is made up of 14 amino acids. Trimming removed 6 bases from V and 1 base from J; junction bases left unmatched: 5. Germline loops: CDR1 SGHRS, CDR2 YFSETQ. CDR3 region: CASMVAGGTDTQYF. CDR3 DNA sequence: TGCGCCAGCATGGTGGCGGGGGGCACAGATACGCAGTATTTT.

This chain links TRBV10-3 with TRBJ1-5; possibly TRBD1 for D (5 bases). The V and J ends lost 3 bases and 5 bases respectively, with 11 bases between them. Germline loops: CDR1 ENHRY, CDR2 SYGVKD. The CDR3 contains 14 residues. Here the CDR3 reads CAISDRQGDQPQHF. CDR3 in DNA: TGTGCCATCAGTGATAGGCAGGGTGATCAGCCCCAGCATTTT.

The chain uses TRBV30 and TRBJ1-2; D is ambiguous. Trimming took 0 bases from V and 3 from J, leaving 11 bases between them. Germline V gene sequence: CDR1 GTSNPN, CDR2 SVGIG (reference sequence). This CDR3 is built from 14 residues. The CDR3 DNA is TGTGCCTGGAGTGTACGTGAGGGAGACTATGGCTACACCTTC. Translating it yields CAWSVREGDYGYTF.

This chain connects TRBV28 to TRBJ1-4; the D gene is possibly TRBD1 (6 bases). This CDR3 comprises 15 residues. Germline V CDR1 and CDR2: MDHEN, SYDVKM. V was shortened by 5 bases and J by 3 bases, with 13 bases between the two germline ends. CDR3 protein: CASSPQGLANEKLFF. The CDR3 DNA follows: TGTGCCAGCAGTCCACAGGGTCTTGCTAATGAAAAACTGTTTTTT.

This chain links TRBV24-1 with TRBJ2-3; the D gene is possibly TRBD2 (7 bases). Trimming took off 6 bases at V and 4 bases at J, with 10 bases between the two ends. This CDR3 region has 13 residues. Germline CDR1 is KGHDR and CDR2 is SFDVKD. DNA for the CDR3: TGTGCCACCAGTCGGGGGGCCCCAGATACGCAGTATTTT. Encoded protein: CATSRGAPDTQYF.

The CDR3 coding sequence is TGTGCCAGCAGCCGAACAGGTCTCTATAATTCACCCCTCCACTTT. Residues: CASSRTGLYNSPLHF. The chain uses TRBV11-2 and TRBJ1-6, with a possible D match to TRBD1 (5 bases). This CDR3 comprises 15 residues. Germline values: CDR1 SGHAT, CDR2 FQNNGV. Trimming left V 5 bases short and J 3 bases short, with 11 bases between.

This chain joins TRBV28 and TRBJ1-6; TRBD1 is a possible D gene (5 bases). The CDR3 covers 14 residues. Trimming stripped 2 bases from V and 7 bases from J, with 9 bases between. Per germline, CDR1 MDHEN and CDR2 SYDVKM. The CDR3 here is CASSLAGWNSPLHF. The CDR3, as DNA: TGTGCCAGCAGTTTAGCAGGGTGGAATTCACCCCTCCACTTT.

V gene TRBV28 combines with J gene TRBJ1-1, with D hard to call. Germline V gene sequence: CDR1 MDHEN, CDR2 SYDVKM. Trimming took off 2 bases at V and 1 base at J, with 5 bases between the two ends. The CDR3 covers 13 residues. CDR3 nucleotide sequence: TGTGCCAGCAGTTTAGTCAGGAACACTGAAGCTTTCTTT. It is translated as CASSLVRNTEAFF.

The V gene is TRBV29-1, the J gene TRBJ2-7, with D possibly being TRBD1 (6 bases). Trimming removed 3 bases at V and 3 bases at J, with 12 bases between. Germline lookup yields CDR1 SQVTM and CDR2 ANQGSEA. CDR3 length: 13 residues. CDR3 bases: TGCAGCGTTGACGGTCCAGGGGACTACGAGCAGTACTTC. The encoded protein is CSVDGPGDYEQYF.

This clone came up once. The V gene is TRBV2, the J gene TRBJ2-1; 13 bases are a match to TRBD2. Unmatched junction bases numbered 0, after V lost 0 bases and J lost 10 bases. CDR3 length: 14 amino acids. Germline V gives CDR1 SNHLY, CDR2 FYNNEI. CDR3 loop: CASSEAGLAGEQFF. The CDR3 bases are TGTGCCAGCAGTGAAGCGGGACTAGCGGGGGAGCAGTTCTTC.

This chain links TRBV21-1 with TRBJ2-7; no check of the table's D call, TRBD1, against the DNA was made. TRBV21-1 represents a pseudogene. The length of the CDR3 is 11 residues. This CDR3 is CASSSTYEQYF. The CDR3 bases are TGTGCCAGCAGCTCCACCTACGAGCAGTACTTC.

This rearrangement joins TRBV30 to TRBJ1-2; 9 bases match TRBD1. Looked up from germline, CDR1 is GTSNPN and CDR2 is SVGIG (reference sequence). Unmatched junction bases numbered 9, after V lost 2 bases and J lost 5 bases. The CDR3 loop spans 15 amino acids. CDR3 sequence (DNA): TGTGCCTGGAGTAAGACGCCCGGGACAGGGTATGGCTACACCTTC. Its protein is CAWSKTPGTGYGYTF.

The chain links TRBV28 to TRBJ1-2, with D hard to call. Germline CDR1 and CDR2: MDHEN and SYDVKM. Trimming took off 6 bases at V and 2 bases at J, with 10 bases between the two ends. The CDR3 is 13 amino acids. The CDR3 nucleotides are TGTGCCAGCAGCTCGACGAGGAACTATGGCTACACCTTC. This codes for CASSSTRNYGYTF.

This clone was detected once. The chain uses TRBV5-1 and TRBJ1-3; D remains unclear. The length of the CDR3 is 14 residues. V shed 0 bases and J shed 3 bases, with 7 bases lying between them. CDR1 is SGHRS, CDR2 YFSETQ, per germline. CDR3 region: CASSLVGLGNTIYF. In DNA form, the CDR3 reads TGCGCCAGCAGCTTGGTTGGGCTTGGAAACACCATATATTTT.

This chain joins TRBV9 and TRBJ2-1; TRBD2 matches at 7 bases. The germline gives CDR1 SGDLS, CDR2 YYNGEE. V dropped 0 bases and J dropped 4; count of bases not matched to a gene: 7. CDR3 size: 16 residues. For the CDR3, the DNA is TGTGCCAGCAGCGTAGAACACGGGGGGTTATACAATGAGCAGTTCTTC. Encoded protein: CASSVEHGGLYNEQFF.

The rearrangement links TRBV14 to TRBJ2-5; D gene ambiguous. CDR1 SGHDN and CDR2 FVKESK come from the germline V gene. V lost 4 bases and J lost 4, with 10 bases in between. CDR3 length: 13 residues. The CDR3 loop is CASSPQPRETQYF. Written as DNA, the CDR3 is TGTGCCAGCAGCCCACAACCTCGAGAGACCCAGTACTTC. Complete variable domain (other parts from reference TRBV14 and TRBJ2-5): EAGVTQFPSHSVIEKGQTVTLRCDPISGHDNLYWYRRVMGKEIKFLLHFVKESKQDESGMPNNRFLAERTGGTYSTLKVQPAELEDSGVYFCASSPQPRETQYFGPGTRLLVL.

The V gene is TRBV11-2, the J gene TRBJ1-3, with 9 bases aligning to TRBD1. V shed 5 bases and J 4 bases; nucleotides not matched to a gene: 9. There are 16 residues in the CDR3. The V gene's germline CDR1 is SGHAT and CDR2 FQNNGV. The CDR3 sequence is CASSNRDRASGNTIYF. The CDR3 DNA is TGTGCCAGCAGCAACCGGGACAGGGCCTCAGGAAACACCATATATTTT. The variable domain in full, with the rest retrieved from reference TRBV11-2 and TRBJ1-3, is EAGVAQSPRYKIIEKRQSVAFWCNPISGHATLYWYQQILGQGPKLLIQFQNNGVVDDSQLPKDRFSAERLKGVDSTLKIQPAKLEDSAVYLCASSNRDRASGNTIYFGEGSWLTVV.

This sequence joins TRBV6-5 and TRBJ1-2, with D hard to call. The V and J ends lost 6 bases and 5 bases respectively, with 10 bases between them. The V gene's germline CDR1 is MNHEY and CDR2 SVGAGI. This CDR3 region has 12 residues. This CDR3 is CASRSTGYGYTF. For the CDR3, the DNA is TGTGCCAGCAGATCGACGGGGTATGGCTACACCTTC.

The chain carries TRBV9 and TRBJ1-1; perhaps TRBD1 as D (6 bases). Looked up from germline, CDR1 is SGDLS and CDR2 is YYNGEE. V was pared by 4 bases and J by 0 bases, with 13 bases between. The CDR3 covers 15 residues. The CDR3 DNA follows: TGTGCCAGCAGCATGATGACAGGTATGAACACTGAAGCTTTCTTT. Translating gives CASSMMTGMNTEAFF.

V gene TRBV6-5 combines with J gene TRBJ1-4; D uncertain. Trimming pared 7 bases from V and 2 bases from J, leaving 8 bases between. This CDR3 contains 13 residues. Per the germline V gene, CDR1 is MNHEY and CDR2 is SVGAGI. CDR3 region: CASTSGTNEKLFF. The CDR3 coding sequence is TGTGCCAGCACTTCGGGGACTAATGAAAAACTGTTTTTT.

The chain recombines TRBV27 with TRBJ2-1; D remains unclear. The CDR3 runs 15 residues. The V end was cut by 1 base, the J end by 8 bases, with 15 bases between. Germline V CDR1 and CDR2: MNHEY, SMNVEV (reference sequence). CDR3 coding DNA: TGTGCCAGCAGTTTATTGGGCCCCGTGGTCCATGAGCAGTTCTTC. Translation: CASSLLGPVVHEQFF.

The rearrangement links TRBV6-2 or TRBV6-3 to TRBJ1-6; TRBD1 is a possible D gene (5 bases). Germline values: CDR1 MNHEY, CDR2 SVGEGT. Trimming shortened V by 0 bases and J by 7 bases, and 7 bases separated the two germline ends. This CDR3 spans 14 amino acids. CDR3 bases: TGTGCCAGCAGTTACTCGACAGTAAATTCACCCCTCCACTTT. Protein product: CASSYSTVNSPLHF.

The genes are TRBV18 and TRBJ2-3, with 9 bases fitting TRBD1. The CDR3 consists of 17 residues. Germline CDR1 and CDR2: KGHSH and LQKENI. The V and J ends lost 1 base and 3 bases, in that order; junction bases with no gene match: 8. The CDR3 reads CASSPRFRQGGTDTQYF. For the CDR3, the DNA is TGTGCCAGCTCACCACGATTCCGACAGGGGGGAACAGATACGCAGTATTTT.

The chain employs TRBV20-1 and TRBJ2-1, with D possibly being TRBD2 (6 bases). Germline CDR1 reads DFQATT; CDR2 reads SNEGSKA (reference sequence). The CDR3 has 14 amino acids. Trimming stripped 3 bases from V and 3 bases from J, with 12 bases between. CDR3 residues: CSASRGLIYNEQFF. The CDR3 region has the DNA TGCAGTGCTAGTCGGGGACTGATCTACAATGAGCAGTTCTTC.